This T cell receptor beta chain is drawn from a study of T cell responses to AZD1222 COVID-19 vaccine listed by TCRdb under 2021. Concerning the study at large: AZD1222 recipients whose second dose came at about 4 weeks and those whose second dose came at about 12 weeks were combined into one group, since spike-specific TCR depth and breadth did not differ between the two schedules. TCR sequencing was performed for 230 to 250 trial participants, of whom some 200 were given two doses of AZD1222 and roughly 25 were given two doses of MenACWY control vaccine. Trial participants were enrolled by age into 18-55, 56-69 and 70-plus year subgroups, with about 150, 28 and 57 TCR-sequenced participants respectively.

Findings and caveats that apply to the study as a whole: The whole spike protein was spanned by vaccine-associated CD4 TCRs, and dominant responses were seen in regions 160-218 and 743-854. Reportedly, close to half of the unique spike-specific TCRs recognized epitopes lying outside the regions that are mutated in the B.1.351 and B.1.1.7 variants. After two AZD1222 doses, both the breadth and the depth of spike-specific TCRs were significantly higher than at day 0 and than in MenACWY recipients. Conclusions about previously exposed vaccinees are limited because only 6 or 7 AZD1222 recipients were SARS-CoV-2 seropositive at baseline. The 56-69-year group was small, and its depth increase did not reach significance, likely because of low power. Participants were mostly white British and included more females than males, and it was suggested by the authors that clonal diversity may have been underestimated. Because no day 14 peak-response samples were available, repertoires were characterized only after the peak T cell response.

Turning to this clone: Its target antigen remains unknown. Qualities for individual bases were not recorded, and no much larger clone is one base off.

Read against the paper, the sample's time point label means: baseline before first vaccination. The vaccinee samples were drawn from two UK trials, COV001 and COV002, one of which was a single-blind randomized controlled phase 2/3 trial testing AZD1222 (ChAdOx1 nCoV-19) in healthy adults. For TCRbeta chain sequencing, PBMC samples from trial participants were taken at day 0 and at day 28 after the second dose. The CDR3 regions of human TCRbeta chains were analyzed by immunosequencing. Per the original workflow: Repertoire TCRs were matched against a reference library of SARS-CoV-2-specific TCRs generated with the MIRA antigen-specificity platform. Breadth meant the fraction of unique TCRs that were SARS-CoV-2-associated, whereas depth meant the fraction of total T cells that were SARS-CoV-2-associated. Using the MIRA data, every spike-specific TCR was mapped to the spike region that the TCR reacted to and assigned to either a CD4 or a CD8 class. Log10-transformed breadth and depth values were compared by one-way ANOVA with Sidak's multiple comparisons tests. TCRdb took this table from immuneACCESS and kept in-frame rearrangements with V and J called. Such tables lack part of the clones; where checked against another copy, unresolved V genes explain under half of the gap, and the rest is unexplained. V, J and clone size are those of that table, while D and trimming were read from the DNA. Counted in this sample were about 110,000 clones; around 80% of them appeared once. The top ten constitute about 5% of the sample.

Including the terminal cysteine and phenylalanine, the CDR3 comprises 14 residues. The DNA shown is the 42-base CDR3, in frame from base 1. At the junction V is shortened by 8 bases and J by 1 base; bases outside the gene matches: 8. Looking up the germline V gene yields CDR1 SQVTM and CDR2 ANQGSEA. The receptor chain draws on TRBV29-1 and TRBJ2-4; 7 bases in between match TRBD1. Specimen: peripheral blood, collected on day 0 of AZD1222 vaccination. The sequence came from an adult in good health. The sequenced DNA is TGCAGCACAGCCGAGACAGGGGCCAAAAACATTCAGTACTTC. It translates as CSTAETGAKNIQYF.